This T cell receptor (beta chain) was recorded in a study of CD8+CD57+ T cells in acquired aplastic anemia. In patients chosen for sequencing, flow cytometry had shown CD8+CD57+ cell expansion. CDR3 and TCR beta VDJ profiling relied on genomic DNA as the template. TCRdb called the reads again in MiXCR, with one record for every CDR3 protein. The repertoire consists of 400,000 to 600,000 distinct CDR3 sequences, with about a third occurring once and the leading ten covering approximately 0.82%. This clonotype has at least ten counts. Germline CDR1 SGHAT, CDR2 FQNNGV. Trimming cost V 1 base and J 4 bases, with 16 bases left between them. The CDR3 spans 16 residues.

The sequenced sample was sorted CD4+, CD8+, or CD8+CD57+ T cells (not recorded which) from PBMCs. The clonotype originates from a human donor with aplastic anemia. The chain recombines TRBV11-2 with TRBJ1-2; TRBD1 might be the D (6 bases). The CDR3 sequence is CASSLGAGALGYGYTF. The DNA for the CDR3 is TGTGCCAGCAGCTTAGGAGCAGGGGCATTGGGCTATGGCTACACCTTC.